This T cell receptor beta chain was sequenced during a study of CD8 T cells in ankylosing spondylitis. On this clonotype itself: Its specificity is unknown.

Regarding the study as a whole: A TCR beta motif made of fewer than ten highly homologous variants seemed typical of ankylosing spondylitis blood.

Germline V gene sequence: CDR1 MDHEN, CDR2 SYDVKM. V gave up 7 bases and J gave up 3 bases, with 16 bases separating them. The CDR3 runs 14 residues. TCRdb used MiXCR to reprocess the 5' RACE reads, holding one entry per CDR3 protein. The sample contains around 480,000 distinct CDR3 sequences, 15% to 20% of which appear only once. The TCR comes from a male donor with ankylosing spondylitis. Sample: blood, either unsorted or a sorted T cell fraction (not recorded which). This rearrangement joins TRBV28 to TRBJ2-7; D gene unclear. CDR3: CASNPGQNHYEQYF. The CDR3 nucleotides read TGTGCCAGCAATCCCGGGCAGAACCACTACGAGCAGTACTTC.